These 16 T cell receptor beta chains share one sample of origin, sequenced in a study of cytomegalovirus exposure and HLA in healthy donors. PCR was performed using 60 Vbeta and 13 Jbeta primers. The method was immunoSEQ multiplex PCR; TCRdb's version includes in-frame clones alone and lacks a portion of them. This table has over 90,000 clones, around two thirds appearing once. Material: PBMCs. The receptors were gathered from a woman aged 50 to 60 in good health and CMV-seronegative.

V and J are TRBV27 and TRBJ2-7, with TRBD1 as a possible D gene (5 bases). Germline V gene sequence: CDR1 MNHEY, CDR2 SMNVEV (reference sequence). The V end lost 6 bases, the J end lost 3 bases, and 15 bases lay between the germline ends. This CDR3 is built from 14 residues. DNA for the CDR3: TGTGCCAGCAGCTATGGCGGCAGGGTCTACGAGCAGTACTTC. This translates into CASSYGGRVYEQYF.

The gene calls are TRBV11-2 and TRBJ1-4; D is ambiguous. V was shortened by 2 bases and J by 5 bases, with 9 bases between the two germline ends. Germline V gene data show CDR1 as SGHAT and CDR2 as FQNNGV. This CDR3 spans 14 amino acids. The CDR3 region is CASSLFGRNEKLFF. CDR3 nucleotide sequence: TGTGCCAGCAGCTTATTTGGCAGAAATGAAAAACTGTTTTTT.

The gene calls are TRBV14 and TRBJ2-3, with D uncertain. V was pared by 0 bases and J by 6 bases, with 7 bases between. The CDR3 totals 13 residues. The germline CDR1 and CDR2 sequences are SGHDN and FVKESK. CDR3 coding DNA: TGTGCCAGCAGCCAAGATCTCGGGGATACGCAGTATTTT. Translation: CASSQDLGDTQYF.

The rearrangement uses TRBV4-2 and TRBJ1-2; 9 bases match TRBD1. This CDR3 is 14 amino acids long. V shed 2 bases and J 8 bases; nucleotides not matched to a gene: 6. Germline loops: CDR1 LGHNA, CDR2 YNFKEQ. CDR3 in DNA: TGTGCCAGCAGCCAACTCCGGGACAGGGAAGGCTACACCTTC. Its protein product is CASSQLRDREGYTF.

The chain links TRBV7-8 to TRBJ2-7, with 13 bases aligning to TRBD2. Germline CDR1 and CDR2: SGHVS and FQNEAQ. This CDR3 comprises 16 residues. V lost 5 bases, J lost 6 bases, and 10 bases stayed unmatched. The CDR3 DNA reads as TGTGCCAGCAGCAGTAAAAGGACTAGCGGGAGTTCCGAGCAGTACTTC. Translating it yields CASSSKRTSGSSEQYF.

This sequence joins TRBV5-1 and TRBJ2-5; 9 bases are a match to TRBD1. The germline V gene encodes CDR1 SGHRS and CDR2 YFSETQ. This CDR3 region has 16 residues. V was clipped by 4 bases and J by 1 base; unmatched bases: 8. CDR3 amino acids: CASSGQGTGSQETQYF. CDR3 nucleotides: TGCGCCAGCAGCGGGCAAGGGACAGGGAGCCAAGAGACCCAGTACTTC.

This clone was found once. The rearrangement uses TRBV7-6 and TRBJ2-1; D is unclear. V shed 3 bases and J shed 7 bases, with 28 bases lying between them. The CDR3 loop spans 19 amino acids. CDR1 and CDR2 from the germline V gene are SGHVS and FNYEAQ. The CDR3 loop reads CASSLQPFTSALIWNEQFF. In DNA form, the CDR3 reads TGTGCCAGCAGCTTGCAGCCGTTTACGAGCGCCCTTATTTGGAATGAGCAGTTCTTC.

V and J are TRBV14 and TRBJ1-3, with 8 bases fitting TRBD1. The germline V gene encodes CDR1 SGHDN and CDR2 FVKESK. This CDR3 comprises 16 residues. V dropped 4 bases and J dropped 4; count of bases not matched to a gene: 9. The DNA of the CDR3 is TGTGCCAGCAGCCTATACACAGGGGGAAGCGGAAACACCATATATTTT. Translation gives CASSLYTGGSGNTIYF.

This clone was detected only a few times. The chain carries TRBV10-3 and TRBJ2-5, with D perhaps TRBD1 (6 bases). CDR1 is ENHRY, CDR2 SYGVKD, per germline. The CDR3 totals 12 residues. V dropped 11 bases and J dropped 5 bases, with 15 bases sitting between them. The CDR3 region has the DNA TGTGCCGTACAGGGTCCGGAGGAGACCCAGTACTTC. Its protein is CAVQGPEETQYF.

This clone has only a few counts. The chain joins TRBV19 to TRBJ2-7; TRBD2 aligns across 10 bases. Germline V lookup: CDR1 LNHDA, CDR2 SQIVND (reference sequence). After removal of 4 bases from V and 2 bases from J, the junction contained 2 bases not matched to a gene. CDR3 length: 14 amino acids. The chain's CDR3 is CASSTSGGAYEQYF. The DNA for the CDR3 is TGTGCCAGTAGTACAAGCGGGGGGGCCTACGAGCAGTACTTC.

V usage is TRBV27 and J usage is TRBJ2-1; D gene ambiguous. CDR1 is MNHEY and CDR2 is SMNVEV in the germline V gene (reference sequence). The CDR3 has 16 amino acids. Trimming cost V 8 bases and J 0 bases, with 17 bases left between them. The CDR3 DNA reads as TGTGCCAGCTCCCTGGATTTGAGGAGCTCCTACAATGAGCAGTTCTTC. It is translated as CASSLDLRSSYNEQFF.

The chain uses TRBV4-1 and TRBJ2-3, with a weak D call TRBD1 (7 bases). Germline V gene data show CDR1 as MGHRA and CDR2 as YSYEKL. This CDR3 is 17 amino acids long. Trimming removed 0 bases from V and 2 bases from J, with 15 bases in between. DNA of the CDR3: TGCGCCAGCAGCCAAGAGGGGCAGGGGGGAACCACAGATACGCAGTATTTT. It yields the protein CASSQEGQGGTTDTQYF.

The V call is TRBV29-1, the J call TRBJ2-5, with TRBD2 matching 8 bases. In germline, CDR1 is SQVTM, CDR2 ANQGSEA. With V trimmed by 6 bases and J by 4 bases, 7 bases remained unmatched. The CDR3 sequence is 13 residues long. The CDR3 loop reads CSVRGGGRETQYF. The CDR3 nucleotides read TGCAGCGTCCGGGGGGGTGGGAGAGAGACCCAGTACTTC.

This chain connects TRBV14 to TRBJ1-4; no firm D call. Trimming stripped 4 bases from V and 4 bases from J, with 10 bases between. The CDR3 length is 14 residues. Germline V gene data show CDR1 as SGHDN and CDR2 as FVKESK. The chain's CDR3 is CASSLRGGNEKLFF. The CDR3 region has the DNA TGTGCCAGCAGCCTTCGGGGAGGTAATGAAAAACTGTTTTTT.

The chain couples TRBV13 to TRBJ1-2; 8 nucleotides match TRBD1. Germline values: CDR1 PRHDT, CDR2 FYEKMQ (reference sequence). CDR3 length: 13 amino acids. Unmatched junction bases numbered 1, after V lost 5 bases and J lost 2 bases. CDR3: CASSDRGNYGYTF. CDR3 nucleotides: TGTGCCAGCAGCGACAGGGGAAACTATGGCTACACCTTC.

Written as DNA, the CDR3 is TGCGCCAGCAGGGGGACAATAATTAATGAGCAGTTCTTC. Translating gives CASRGTIINEQFF. The chain uses TRBV5-1 and TRBJ2-1; TRBD1 is a possible D gene (6 bases). V lost 5 bases and J lost 7, with 13 bases in between. The CDR3 contains 13 residues. Germline CDR1 reads SGHRS; CDR2 reads YFSETQ.